These 13 T cell receptor beta chains were sequenced from one sample in a study of blood T cell repertoires in COVID-19. Using immunoSEQ multiplex PCR, the repertoire was profiled, and TCRdb retains in-frame clones only, with some absent. Among roughly 240,000 clones listed, approximately 88% were seen once. Input material: PBMCs or T cells enriched from blood (not recorded which). These receptors originate from a woman in her thirties or forties with acute COVID-19.

The V call is TRBV18, the J call TRBJ2-2; 10 nucleotides align to TRBD2. The trim removed 1 base at V and 2 bases at J, leaving 10 bases unmatched. Germline assignment: CDR1 KGHSH and CDR2 LQKENI. CDR3 length: 19 amino acids. The CDR3 region has the DNA TGTGCCAGCTCACCACAATCCCTAGCGGGGGCCCTCAACACCGGGGAGCTGTTTTTT. The encoded protein is CASSPQSLAGALNTGELFF.

The V call is TRBV5-6, the J call TRBJ2-1; D is possibly TRBD1 (5 bases). V was clipped by 1 base and J by 0 bases, with 8 bases between them. The CDR3 is made up of 15 amino acids. CDR1 is SGHDT and CDR2 is YYEEEE in the germline V gene. This chain's CDR3 is CASSLTGASYNEQFF. The DNA of the CDR3 is TGTGCCAGCAGCTTGACTGGGGCCTCCTACAATGAGCAGTTCTTC.

The chain carries TRBV3-1 (or the pseudogene TRBV3-2) and TRBJ1-2; D perhaps matches TRBD1 (5 bases). Germline V gives CDR1 LGHDT, CDR2 YNNKEL (reference sequence). Trimming removed 5 bases at V and 9 bases at J, with 13 bases between. This CDR3 is built from 12 residues. Here the CDR3 reads CASSERGLSYTF. The CDR3 nucleotides are TGTGCCAGCAGCGAGCGGGGGTTAAGCTACACCTTC.

This clone showed up just a few times. The chain couples TRBV19 to TRBJ1-6, with 12 bases identical to TRBD1. The CDR3 covers 16 residues. J lost 6 bases, V lost 5 bases, and 5 bases had no gene match. From germline, CDR1 is LNHDA and CDR2 SQIVND (reference sequence). The CDR3 nucleotides read TGTGCCAGTAGTGGGACAGGGGGCGCGAGTAATTCACCCCTCCACTTT. This translates into CASSGTGGASNSPLHF.

This clone was counted once. This chain links TRBV3-1 (or the pseudogene TRBV3-2) with TRBJ2-2; 8 positions agree with TRBD2. Germline CDR1 and CDR2: LGHDT and YNNKEL (reference sequence). V shed 5 bases, J shed 1 base, and the junction held 3 bases outside the gene matches. This CDR3 is built from 15 residues. The CDR3 sequence is CASSSRGGNTGELFF. The CDR3 DNA reads TGTGCCAGCAGCTCCCGGGGGGGGAACACCGGGGAGCTGTTTTTT.

This chain links TRBV10-3 with TRBJ2-1; 12 bases are shared with TRBD1. J was trimmed by 9 bases and V by 2 bases; bases with no gene match: 5. CDR1 is ENHRY and CDR2 is SYGVKD in the germline V gene. This CDR3 has 15 amino acids. The CDR3 protein is CAISERGQGATEQFF. The CDR3 DNA is TGTGCCATCAGTGAGCGGGGACAGGGGGCCACTGAGCAGTTCTTC.

The chain recombines TRBV29-1 with TRBJ2-2; D possibly corresponds to TRBD1 (6 bases). The CDR3 consists of 13 residues. Germline V gene sequence: CDR1 SQVTM, CDR2 ANQGSEA. V lost 5 bases, J lost 5 bases, and 12 bases lay in between. CDR3 coding DNA: TGCAGCGTTACAGGTGACAGGACCGGGGAGCTGTTTTTT. Translated: CSVTGDRTGELFF.

The chain has TRBV5-1 and TRBJ2-5, with D perhaps TRBD1 (6 bases). Per the germline V gene, CDR1 is SGHRS and CDR2 is YFSETQ. Between the trimmed V and J ends, which lost 4 bases and 5 bases, there was a span of 15 bases. The CDR3 covers 14 residues. The CDR3: CASSPGTRRETQYF. The CDR3 bases are TGCGCCAGCAGCCCCGGGACACGGAGGGAGACCCAGTACTTC.

The chain couples TRBV18 to TRBJ1-2; 8 nucleotides line up with TRBD1. J gave up 6 bases and V 5 bases, and 5 bases lay outside the gene matches. Per germline, CDR1 KGHSH and CDR2 LQKENI. The length of the CDR3 is 13 residues. CDR3 region: CASSDRGPDGYTF. The CDR3 bases are TGTGCCAGCTCAGACAGGGGCCCGGATGGCTACACCTTC.

The CDR3 DNA is TGTGCCAGCAGCCTAGCGCCGCCCTACCTTAATTCACCCCTCCACTTT. Translated, it gives CASSLAPPYLNSPLHF. V and J are TRBV11-2 and TRBJ1-6; no reliable D call. V lost 5 bases to trimming and J lost 6 bases, with 17 bases between them. Germline CDR1 reads SGHAT; CDR2 reads FQNNGV. This CDR3 comprises 16 residues.

The chain recombines TRBV6-5 with TRBJ2-6, with a tentative D call TRBD2 (5 bases). The CDR3 totals 16 residues. Germline CDR1 is MNHEY and CDR2 is SVGAGI. Trimming took 4 bases from V and 0 from J, leaving 10 bases between them. This chain's CDR3 is CASSSSAGSGANVLTF. CDR3 sequence (DNA): TGTGCCAGCAGTTCCTCGGCGGGCTCTGGGGCCAACGTCCTGACTTTC.

In this sample, this clone turned up a few times. This sequence joins TRBV6-4 and TRBJ1-6; possibly TRBD1 for D (5 bases). V was shortened by 2 bases and J by 8 bases, with 10 bases between the two germline ends. The CDR3 length is 14 residues. Germline V gene lookup returns CDR1 MRHNA and CDR2 SNTAGT. CDR3 coding DNA: TGTGCCAGCAGTGACGGGGGGGAGCATTCACCCCTCCACTTT. Translated, it gives CASSDGGEHSPLHF.

The gene calls are TRBV19 and TRBJ2-1; 10 bases map to TRBD1. Germline loops: CDR1 LNHDA, CDR2 SQIVND (reference sequence). This CDR3 has 16 amino acids. V lost 5 bases, J lost 4 bases, and 8 bases stayed unmatched. Here the CDR3 reads CASSPPRDRGYNEQFF. In DNA, the CDR3 is TGTGCCAGTAGTCCTCCCCGGGACAGGGGATACAATGAGCAGTTCTTC. Based on the CDR3 plus reference TRBV19 and TRBJ2-1, the full variable domain is DGGITQSPKYLFRKEGQNVTLSCEQNLNHDAMYWYRQDPGQGLRLIYYSQIVNDFQKGDIAEGYSVSREKKESFPLTVTSAQKNPTAFYLCASSPPRDRGYNEQFFGPGTRLTVL.